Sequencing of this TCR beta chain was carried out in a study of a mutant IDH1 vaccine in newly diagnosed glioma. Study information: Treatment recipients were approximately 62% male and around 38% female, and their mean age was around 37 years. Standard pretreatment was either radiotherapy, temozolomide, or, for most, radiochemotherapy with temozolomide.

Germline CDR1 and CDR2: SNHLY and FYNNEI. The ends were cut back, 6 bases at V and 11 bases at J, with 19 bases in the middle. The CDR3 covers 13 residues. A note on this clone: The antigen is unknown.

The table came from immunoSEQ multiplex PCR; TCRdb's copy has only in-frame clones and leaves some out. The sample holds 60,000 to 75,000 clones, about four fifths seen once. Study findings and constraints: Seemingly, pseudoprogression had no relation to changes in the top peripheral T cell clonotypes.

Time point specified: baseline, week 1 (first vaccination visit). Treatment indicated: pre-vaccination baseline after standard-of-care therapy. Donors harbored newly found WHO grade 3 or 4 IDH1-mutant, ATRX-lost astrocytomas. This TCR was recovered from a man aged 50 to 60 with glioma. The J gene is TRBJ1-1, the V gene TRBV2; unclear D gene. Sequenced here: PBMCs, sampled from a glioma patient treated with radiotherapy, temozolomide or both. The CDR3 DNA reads TGTGCCAGCAGGTCGGGCCCGGTTGCCGAGGCTTTCTTT. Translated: CASRSGPVAEAFF.